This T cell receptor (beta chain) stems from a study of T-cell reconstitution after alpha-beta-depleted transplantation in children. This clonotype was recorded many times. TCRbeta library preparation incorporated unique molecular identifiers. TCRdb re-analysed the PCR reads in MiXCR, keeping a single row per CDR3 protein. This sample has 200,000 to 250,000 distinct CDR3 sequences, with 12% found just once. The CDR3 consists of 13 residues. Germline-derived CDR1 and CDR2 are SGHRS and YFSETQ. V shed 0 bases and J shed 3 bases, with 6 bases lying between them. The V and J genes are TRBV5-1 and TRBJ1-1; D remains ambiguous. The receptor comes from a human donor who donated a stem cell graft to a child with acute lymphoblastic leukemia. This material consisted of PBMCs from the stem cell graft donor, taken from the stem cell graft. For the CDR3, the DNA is TGCGCCAGCAGCTTGGCAGGCTACACTGAAGCTTTCTTT. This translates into CASSLAGYTEAFF.